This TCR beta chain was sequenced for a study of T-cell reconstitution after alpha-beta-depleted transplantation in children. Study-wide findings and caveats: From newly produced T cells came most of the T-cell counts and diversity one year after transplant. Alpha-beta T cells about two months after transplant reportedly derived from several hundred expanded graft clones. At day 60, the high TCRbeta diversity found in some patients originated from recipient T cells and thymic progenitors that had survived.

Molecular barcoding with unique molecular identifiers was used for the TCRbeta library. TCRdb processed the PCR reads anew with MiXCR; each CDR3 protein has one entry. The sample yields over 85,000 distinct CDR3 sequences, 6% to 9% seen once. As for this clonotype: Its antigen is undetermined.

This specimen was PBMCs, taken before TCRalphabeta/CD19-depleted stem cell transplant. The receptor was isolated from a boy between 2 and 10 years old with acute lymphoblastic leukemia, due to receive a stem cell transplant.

CDR3 in amino acids: CASIRRTGASTDTQYF. CDR3 nucleotides: TGTGCCAGCATCCGTCGGACAGGGGCCAGCACAGATACGCAGTATTTT. The chain uses TRBV6-2 or TRBV6-3 and TRBJ2-3; 9 bases fit TRBD1. V was clipped by 7 bases and J by 0 bases; unmatched bases: 8. Germline-derived CDR1 and CDR2 are MNHEY and SVGEGT. This CDR3 spans 16 amino acids.